The 26 T cell receptor beta chains in this list originate from one sample, sequenced in a study of OX40 agonist ivuxolimab in advanced cancers. TCRdb's table, derived via immunoSEQ multiplex PCR, lists solely in-frame clones and lacks some. Here the sample spans tens of thousands of clones, 91% being singletons. Sequenced here: CD4+ or CD8+ T cells sorted from blood, sampled in a trial of the OX40 agonist ivuxolimab. The receptors shown here come from an adult with an advanced solid tumor such as melanoma, head and neck, liver or kidney cancer.

The chain combines TRBV6-6 with TRBJ2-5, with 11 bases lining up with TRBD2. Per the germline V gene, CDR1 is MNHNY and CDR2 is SVGAGI (reference sequence). Germline trimming cut 4 bases from V and 3 bases from J; bases unmatched to any gene: 1. CDR3 length: 14 residues. For the CDR3, the DNA is TGTGCCAGCAGTTTAGCGGGGGGGGAAGAGACCCAGTACTTC. Translating gives CASSLAGGEETQYF.

The chain carries TRBV6-6 and TRBJ1-5; D is unclear. This CDR3 spans 15 amino acids. Deletions cut 2 bases from V and 6 bases from J, with 14 bases between. Per the germline V gene, CDR1 is MNHNY and CDR2 is SVGAGI (reference sequence). The CDR3 protein is CASSYPYGEGQPQHF. In nucleotides, the CDR3 is TGTGCCAGCAGTTACCCTTACGGGGAAGGTCAGCCCCAGCATTTT.

The table lists this clone with a count of one. The genes are TRBV28 and TRBJ2-7; the D gene is possibly TRBD1 (6 bases). CDR1 is MDHEN, CDR2 SYDVKM, per germline. This CDR3 is built from 14 residues. V lost 4 bases and J lost 0, with 10 bases in between. The CDR3, as DNA: TGTGCCAGCAGTTGGGGGCCTAGCTCCTACGAGCAGTACTTC. Protein sequence: CASSWGPSSYEQYF. The whole variable domain, remainder taken from reference TRBV28 and TRBJ2-7, is DVKVTQSSRYLVKRTGEKVFLECVQDMDHENMFWYRQDPGLGLRLIYFSYDVKMKEKGDIPEGYSVSREKKERFSLILESASTNQTSMYLCASSWGPSSYEQYFGPGTRLTVT.

Concerning this clone: Relative to the germline gene, one junction end is altered; a read error may explain this. This rearrangement joins TRBV12-5 to TRBJ1-1; perhaps TRBD1 as D (5 bases). Germline CDR1 reads LGHNT; CDR2 reads FRNRAP. This CDR3 region has 13 residues. The CDR3 DNA reads TGTGCTAGTGGTACAGGAGTGAACACTAAAGCTTTCTTT. Protein: CASGTGVNTKAFF.

J is TRBJ2-3 and V is TRBV27; 10 bases match TRBD2. This CDR3 is built from 17 residues. Germline loops: CDR1 MNHEY, CDR2 SMNVEV (reference sequence). V lost 1 base to trimming and J lost 0 bases; unmatched junction nucleotides: 4. In DNA form, the CDR3 reads TGTGCCAGCAGTTTATTAGCGGGGGGTCTCAGCACAGATACGCAGTATTTT. It yields the protein CASSLLAGGLSTDTQYF.

This chain links TRBV10-3 with TRBJ2-3; 8 nucleotides agree with TRBD2. The germline CDR1 and CDR2 sequences are ENHRY and SYGVKD. V lost 2 bases, J lost 5 bases, and 9 bases stayed unmatched. The CDR3 has 16 amino acids. The CDR3 coding sequence is TGTGCCATCAGTGAGGTAGAAGCGGGGGAGGTAGATACGCAGTATTTT. Its protein is CAISEVEAGEVDTQYF.

The V gene is TRBV25-1, the J gene TRBJ1-1; D gene uncertain. Trimming cost V 3 bases and J 4 bases, with 9 bases left between them. The CDR3 runs to 13 residues. In germline, CDR1 is MGHDK, CDR2 SYGVNS. The CDR3 here is CASSDWQITEAFF. The CDR3 nucleotides read TGTGCCAGCAGTGATTGGCAAATCACTGAAGCTTTCTTT. Full variable domain (outside the CDR3, taken from reference TRBV25-1 and TRBJ1-1): EADIYQTPRYLVIGTGKKITLECSQTMGHDKMYWYQQDPGMELHLIHYSYGVNSTEKGDLSSESTVSRIRTEHFPLTLESARPSHTSQYLCASSDWQITEAFFGQGTRLTVV.

The CDR3 DNA follows: TGTGCCAGCGGGCACGTGAACACTGAAGCTTTCTTT. Translating gives CASGHVNTEAFF. The chain combines TRBV7-8 with TRBJ1-1; D is uncertain. CDR1 SGHVS and CDR2 FQNEAQ come from the germline V gene. The CDR3 spans 12 residues. Trimming removed 8 bases from V and 0 bases from J, with 7 bases in between.

V usage is TRBV6-5 and J usage is TRBJ2-2, with D unclear. Germline V gene lookup returns CDR1 MNHEY and CDR2 SVGAGI. V lost 0 bases and J lost 6, with 8 bases in between. This CDR3 region has 14 residues. Here the CDR3 DNA reads TGTGCCAGCAGTTACTCGATCGGGCCCGGGGAGCTGTTTTTT. Protein product: CASSYSIGPGELFF.

The J gene is TRBJ2-1, the V gene TRBV19; the match to TRBD2 covers 12 bases. The ends lost 8 bases at V and 10 bases at J; junction bases unmatched: 9. The CDR3 covers 14 residues. Germline CDR1 LNHDA, CDR2 SQIVND (reference sequence). In nucleotides, the CDR3 is TGTGCCAGTGGAGTCCTAGCGGGGGGGGTCGAGCAGTTCTTC. Its translation is CASGVLAGGVEQFF.

The chain is built from TRBV6-5 and TRBJ1-2; 8 bases match TRBD1. CDR1 is MNHEY, CDR2 SVGAGI, per germline. Trimming removed 5 bases from V and 4 bases from J; junction bases left unmatched: 9. CDR3 length: 15 amino acids. CDR3 nucleotides: TGTGCCAGCAGTCCATTGACAGGGGAGTTCTATGGCTACACCTTC. This encodes CASSPLTGEFYGYTF.

In the case of this clone: The same CDR3 is also encoded by other DNA sequences in this sample. The chain recombines TRBV28 with TRBJ2-7; D remains ambiguous. The germline V gene encodes CDR1 MDHEN and CDR2 SYDVKM. This CDR3 is 13 amino acids long. V was trimmed by 2 bases and J by 4 bases, leaving 9 bases between them. The CDR3 loop reads CASSLVGQYEQYF. Written as DNA, the CDR3 is TGTGCCAGCAGTTTAGTAGGCCAGTACGAGCAGTACTTC.

V usage is TRBV5-4 and J usage is TRBJ2-7; perhaps TRBD1 as D (6 bases). The CDR3 runs 16 residues. The V gene's germline CDR1 is SGHNT and CDR2 YYREEE (reference sequence). V was shortened by 0 bases and J by 4 bases, with 17 bases between the two germline ends. CDR3 DNA: TGTGCCAGCAGCTTGGCCTGGTCTGGGGGCGCTTACGAGCAGTACTTC. Translation: CASSLAWSGGAYEQYF.

The chain uses TRBV11-2 and TRBJ2-1; 9 bases are a match to TRBD1. Per the germline V gene, CDR1 is SGHAT and CDR2 is FQNNGV. J gave up 6 bases and V 4 bases, and 1 base lay outside the gene matches. The CDR3 runs to 13 residues. CDR3 DNA sequence: TGTGCCAGCAGCTCGACAGGGGGCAATGAGCAGTTCTTC. Translation gives CASSSTGGNEQFF.

The chain combines TRBV6-1 with TRBJ2-4; 9 bases line up with TRBD2. Germline V gene lookup returns CDR1 MNHNS and CDR2 SASEGT. This CDR3 has 16 amino acids. With V trimmed by 4 bases and J by 4 bases, 8 bases remained unmatched. The CDR3 sequence is CASSGNSGRIKNIQYF. DNA of the CDR3: TGTGCCAGCAGTGGGAATAGCGGGAGAATTAAAAACATTCAGTACTTC.

This clone was counted once. The chain recombines TRBV6-5 with TRBJ2-5, with D possibly matching TRBD2 (5 bases). CDR3 length: 12 amino acids. In germline, CDR1 is MNHEY, CDR2 SVGAGI. V was cut by 6 bases and J by 4 bases, with 9 bases left in between. CDR3 sequence reads: CASRERVETQYF. The CDR3 region has the DNA TGTGCCAGCAGGGAGAGGGTAGAGACCCAGTACTTC.

This clone was observed once. Written as DNA, the CDR3 is TGCAGCTGGGGAGGAACAGGGATGGGGGGCTACACCTTC. Translated, it gives CSWGGTGMGGYTF. The chain is built from TRBV29-1 and TRBJ1-2; TRBD1 is a possible D gene (6 bases). This CDR3 is 13 amino acids long. Deletions cut 8 bases from V and 8 bases from J, with 21 bases between. Germline V lookup: CDR1 SQVTM, CDR2 ANQGSEA. Based on the CDR3 plus reference TRBV29-1 and TRBJ1-2, the full variable domain is SAVISQKPSRDICQRGTSLTIQCQVDSQVTMMFWYRQQPGQSLTLIATANQGSEATYESGFVIDKFPISRPNLTFSTLTVSNMSPEDSSIYLCSWGGTGMGGYTFGSGTRLTVV.

Only one count was recorded for this clone. The chain carries TRBV13 and TRBJ2-2; D tentatively fits TRBD1 or TRBD2 (5 bases each). This CDR3 spans 19 amino acids. Germline CDR1 is PRHDT and CDR2 is FYEKMQ (reference sequence). V lost 4 bases, J lost 0 bases, and 21 bases lay in between. The chain's CDR3 is CASSSTISSGTTNTGELFF. In nucleotides, the CDR3 is TGTGCCAGCAGCTCAACCATTTCTTCAGGGACCACGAACACCGGGGAGCTGTTTTTT.

J is TRBJ1-4 and V is TRBV18, with 8 bases lining up with TRBD1. The CDR3 covers 15 residues. Germline CDR1 is KGHSH and CDR2 is LQKENI. With 3 bases clipped from V and 7 bases from J, the junction kept 7 bases outside the gene matches. The CDR3 sequence is CASSPSQGEGEKLFF. CDR3 nucleotide sequence: TGTGCCAGCTCACCCTCACAGGGGGAGGGTGAAAAACTGTTTTTT. The full variable domain, rest sourced from reference TRBV18 and TRBJ1-4, is NAGVMQNPRHLVRRRGQEARLRCSPMKGHSHVYWYRQLPEEGLKFMVYLQKENIIDESGMPKERFSAEFPKEGPSILRIQQVVRGDSAAYFCASSPSQGEGEKLFFGSGTQLSVL.

CDR3 in amino acids: CASSLESGGAGDTQYF. The CDR3 bases are TGTGCCAGCAGCCTCGAGAGCGGGGGGGCTGGAGATACGCAGTATTTT. The chain combines TRBV28 with TRBJ2-3; 10 bases map to TRBD2. CDR3 length: 16 residues. Germline values: CDR1 MDHEN, CDR2 SYDVKM. Trimming took 6 bases from V and 5 from J; bases not matched to a gene: 11.

The chain links TRBV28 to TRBJ2-7, with TRBD1 matching 7 bases. The V and J ends lost 4 bases and 3 bases, in that order; junction bases with no gene match: 9. Germline lookup yields CDR1 MDHEN and CDR2 SYDVKM. The CDR3 length is 15 residues. Here the CDR3 reads CASSYRMAGGYEQYF. DNA of the CDR3: TGTGCCAGCAGTTACCGTATGGCAGGGGGCTACGAGCAGTACTTC.

The chain links TRBV28 to TRBJ1-6; D is ambiguous. Germline lookup yields CDR1 MDHEN and CDR2 SYDVKM. The CDR3 runs 16 residues. Trimming took 10 bases from V and 2 from J, leaving 18 bases between them. The CDR3 protein is CATLRRGLPYNSPLHF. The DNA for the CDR3 is TGTGCCACCCTCAGGCGGGGTTTGCCCTATAATTCACCCCTCCACTTT.

The chain's CDR3 is CASSPDSSYQPQHF. The CDR3 region has the DNA TGTGCCAGCAGCCCCGACAGTTCCTATCAGCCCCAGCATTTT. The chain links TRBV7-9 to TRBJ1-5; D perhaps matches TRBD1 (5 bases). This CDR3 has 14 amino acids. Per germline, CDR1 SEHNR and CDR2 FQNEAQ (reference sequence). The ends were cut back, 5 bases at V and 5 bases at J, with 13 bases in the middle.

The J gene is TRBJ1-2, the V gene TRBV2; a weak D match, TRBD1 (6 bases). Deletions cut 1 base from V and 5 bases from J, with 11 bases between. CDR3 length: 14 amino acids. Germline values: CDR1 SNHLY, CDR2 FYNNEI. The CDR3 here is CASSEERGNYGYTF. DNA for the CDR3: TGTGCCAGCAGTGAAGAGAGGGGGAATTATGGCTACACCTTC. Together with reference TRBV2 and TRBJ1-2, the CDR3 gives the full variable domain: EPEVTQTPSHQVTQMGQEVILRCVPISNHLYFYWYRQILGQKVEFLVSFYNNEISEKSEIFDDQFSVERPDGSNFTLKIRSTKLEDSAMYFCASSEERGNYGYTFGSGTRLTVV.

This clone was seen a single time. The V gene is TRBV19, the J gene TRBJ1-1, with D unresolved. The CDR3 extends over 14 amino acids. V lost 9 bases and J lost 1, with 15 bases in between. Germline CDR1 LNHDA, CDR2 SQIVND (reference sequence). CDR3 in DNA: TGTGCCAGCCGTCGTAGGCAACCGAACACTGAAGCTTTCTTT. Translation: CASRRRQPNTEAFF.

CDR3 amino acids: CASLQVSPNSYEQYF. CDR3 sequence (DNA): TGTGCCAGTCTTCAAGTATCCCCAAACTCCTACGAGCAGTACTTC. J is TRBJ2-7 and V is TRBV2, with D uncertain. Per germline, CDR1 SNHLY and CDR2 FYNNEI. Trimming took 9 bases from V and 0 from J, leaving 18 bases between them. The CDR3 contains 15 residues.